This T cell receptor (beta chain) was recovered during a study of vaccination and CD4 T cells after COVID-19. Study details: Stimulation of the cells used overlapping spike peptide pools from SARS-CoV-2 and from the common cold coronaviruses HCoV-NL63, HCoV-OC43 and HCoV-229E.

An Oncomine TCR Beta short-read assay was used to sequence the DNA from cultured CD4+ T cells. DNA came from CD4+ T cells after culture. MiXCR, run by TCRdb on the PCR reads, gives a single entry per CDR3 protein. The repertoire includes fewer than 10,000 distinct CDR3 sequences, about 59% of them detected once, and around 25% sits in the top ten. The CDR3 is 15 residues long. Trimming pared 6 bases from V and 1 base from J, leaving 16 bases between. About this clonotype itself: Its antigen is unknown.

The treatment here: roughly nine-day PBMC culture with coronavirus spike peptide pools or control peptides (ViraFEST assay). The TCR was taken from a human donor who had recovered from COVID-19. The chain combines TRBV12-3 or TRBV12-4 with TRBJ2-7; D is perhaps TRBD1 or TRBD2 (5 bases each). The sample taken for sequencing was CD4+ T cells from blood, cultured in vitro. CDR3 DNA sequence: TGTGCCAGCAGCACAAATGACAGAGGGTCCTACGAGCAGTACTTC. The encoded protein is CASSTNDRGSYEQYF.